These 16 T cell receptor beta chains were sequenced from one sample in a study of vaccination and CD4 T cells after COVID-19. These TCRs' antigens remain unknown. The treatment: approximately nine-day PBMC culture with coronavirus spike peptide pools or control peptides (ViraFEST assay). The Oncomine TCR Beta short-read assay was applied to DNA of cultured CD4+ T cells. One entry per CDR3 protein results from TCRdb running MiXCR on the PCR reads. The table has about 10,000 distinct CDR3 sequences, 50% to 70% seen once; the top ten hold 27%. The sequenced sample was CD4+ T cells from blood, cultured in vitro. The receptors stem from a human donor who had recovered from COVID-19.

This clonotype was detected once. The chain is built from TRBV12-3 or TRBV12-4 and TRBJ1-1; D unresolved. V lost 0 bases and J 6 bases, leaving 8 bases between the germline ends. This CDR3 contains 13 residues. The CDR3 region has the DNA TGTGCCAGCAGTTTAGCGTCAGTCGCTGAAGCTTTCTTT. Its translation is CASSLASVAEAFF.

This clonotype was counted between two and nine times. The chain employs TRBV6-1 and TRBJ1-6; D possibly corresponds to TRBD1 (6 bases). The V gene's germline CDR1 is MNHNS and CDR2 SASEGT. The CDR3 length is 14 residues. Trimming left V 5 bases short and J 8 bases short, with 13 bases between. The CDR3 spells CASSPRGRYSPLHF. The CDR3, as DNA: TGTGCCAGCAGTCCCCGGGGGCGCTATTCACCCCTCCACTTT.

J is TRBJ1-2 and V is TRBV7-2, with D perhaps TRBD1 (6 bases). The germline V and J ends were trimmed by 5 bases and 8 bases, with 27 bases remaining between them. Looked up from germline, CDR1 is SGHTA and CDR2 is FQGNSA. The CDR3 sequence is 17 residues long. CDR3 nucleotide sequence: TGTGCCAGCAGCATCAGTTCGACTCAGGGGACTCGGGAGGGCTACACCTTC. It is translated as CASSISSTQGTREGYTF.

This clonotype was found a few times. This chain connects TRBV7-2 to TRBJ1-1; D is ambiguous. The CDR3 extends over 14 amino acids. V was pared by 4 bases and J by 0 bases, with 9 bases between. Germline CDR1 reads SGHTA; CDR2 reads FQGNSA. CDR3 in amino acids: CASSYGRMNTEAFF. Written as DNA, the CDR3 is TGTGCCAGCAGCTACGGACGGATGAACACTGAAGCTTTCTTT.

This clonotype was recorded only once. V is TRBV27 and J is TRBJ2-7; TRBD1 is a possible D gene (6 bases). CDR1 MNHEY and CDR2 SMNVEV come from the germline V gene (reference sequence). This CDR3 region has 14 residues. The V gene lost 3 bases and the J gene lost 2 bases, with 11 bases spanning the gap. The CDR3 coding sequence is TGTGCCAGCAGTTTCTCGCGACAGGCCTACGAGCAGTACTTC. It encodes CASSFSRQAYEQYF.

The rearrangement uses TRBV6-1 and TRBJ2-3; 7 bases are shared with TRBD2. CDR3 length equals 14 residues. The junction had 10 bases not matched to a gene; V was cut back by 8 bases and J by 5 bases. Per the germline V gene, CDR1 is MNHNS and CDR2 is SASEGT. The CDR3 here is CASLSGMLGDTQYF. For the CDR3, the DNA is TGTGCCAGCCTCAGCGGGATGCTAGGAGATACGCAGTATTTT.

This clonotype was observed once. The chain has TRBV7-8 and TRBJ2-7; weak D call: TRBD1 (6 bases). V shed 3 bases and J shed 3 bases, with 12 bases lying between them. CDR1 SGHVS and CDR2 FQNEAQ come from the germline V gene. This CDR3 is 14 amino acids long. CDR3 in DNA: TGTGCCAGCAGCTTCTCGACAGGCCACTACGAGCAGTACTTC. Amino acids: CASSFSTGHYEQYF.

This rearrangement joins TRBV7-2 to TRBJ2-1, with 8 bases aligning to TRBD2. V gave up 4 bases and J gave up 9 bases; unmatched junction bases: 11. The length of the CDR3 is 15 residues. CDR1 SGHTA and CDR2 FQGNSA come from the germline V gene. CDR3: CASSSPGRGVGEQFF. The DNA of the CDR3 is TGTGCCAGCAGCTCCCCAGGGCGGGGGGTGGGTGAGCAGTTCTTC.

V is TRBV2 and J is TRBJ1-6, with 10 bases matching TRBD1. This CDR3 is 16 amino acids long. Per the germline V gene, CDR1 is SNHLY and CDR2 is FYNNEI. V gave up 8 bases and J gave up 9 bases; unmatched junction bases: 13. The CDR3 sequence is CASVRDRGRVGSPLHF. The CDR3 DNA follows: TGTGCCAGCGTTCGGGACAGGGGTCGCGTGGGTTCACCCCTCCACTTT.

V usage is TRBV7-2 and J usage is TRBJ1-1; D gene ambiguous. Between the trimmed V and J ends, which lost 4 bases and 8 bases, there was a span of 8 bases. Per germline, CDR1 SGHTA and CDR2 FQGNSA. This CDR3 comprises 11 residues. CDR3 region: CASSSKTEAFF. The CDR3 DNA follows: TGTGCCAGCAGCTCAAAAACCGAAGCTTTCTTT.

The chain is built from TRBV7-8 and TRBJ2-2, with TRBD2 identical over 7 bases. This CDR3 comprises 14 residues. Germline lookup yields CDR1 SGHVS and CDR2 FQNEAQ. J lost 7 bases, V lost 5 bases, and 7 bases had no gene match. CDR3 nucleotide sequence: TGTGCCAGCAGCCAAGCGGGGCTGGTCGGGGAGCTGTTTTTT. The encoded protein is CASSQAGLVGELFF.

The chain couples TRBV27 to TRBJ2-1; 9 bases are shared with TRBD1. The CDR3 is 15 amino acids. V shed 2 bases, J shed 8 bases, and the junction held 7 bases outside the gene matches. Germline values: CDR1 MNHEY, CDR2 SMNVEV (reference sequence). DNA for the CDR3: TGTGCCAGCAGTTTAGCTTGGGACAGGGTGTATGAGCAGTTCTTC. It yields the protein CASSLAWDRVYEQFF.

The chain combines TRBV20-1 with TRBJ2-7; tentatively, D is TRBD1 (6 bases). Trimming removed 1 base at V and 0 bases at J, with 16 bases between. The CDR3 is 16 amino acids. Germline CDR1 DFQATT, CDR2 SNEGSKA (reference sequence). The CDR3, as DNA: TGCAGTGCTAGAGGTCTGGGCAAAGGGGGCTCCTACGAGCAGTACTTC. This translates into CSARGLGKGGSYEQYF.

V is TRBV4-3 and J is TRBJ1-1, with unresolved D. The CDR3 contains 14 residues. The ends were cut back, 4 bases at V and 4 bases at J, with 13 bases in the middle. Germline lookup yields CDR1 LGHNA and CDR2 YSLEER. CDR3 DNA sequence: TGCGCCAGCAGCCGGGATCGGTCGAGCACTGAAGCTTTCTTT. It translates to CASSRDRSSTEAFF.

The V call is TRBV27, the J call TRBJ1-2, with TRBD1 matching over 9 bases. Trimming cost V 5 bases and J 8 bases; bases outside gene matches: 12. The CDR3 covers 15 residues. The germline V gene has CDR1 MNHEY and CDR2 SMNVEV (reference sequence). The CDR3 protein is CASSPPGTGLGGYTF. CDR3 DNA: TGTGCCAGCAGTCCCCCCGGGACAGGGTTAGGCGGCTACACCTTC.

In this sample, this clonotype turned up once. The chain is built from TRBV6-1 and TRBJ1-3; 7 bases are shared with TRBD1. Per the germline V gene, CDR1 is MNHNS and CDR2 is SASEGT. The CDR3 loop spans 15 amino acids. Trimming took 7 bases from V and 4 from J; bases not matched to a gene: 10. CDR3 loop: CASTKGAGIGNTIYF. For the CDR3, the DNA is TGTGCCAGCACCAAGGGGGCAGGGATCGGAAACACCATATATTTT.